This T cell receptor beta chain was recovered during a study of cytomegalovirus exposure and HLA in healthy donors. Study findings and constraints: What a later analysis showed was that several of the most significant clusters appeared linked to common viral pathogens.

Regarding this clone: Its cognate antigen is unknown.

Trimming took 3 bases from V and 2 from J, leaving 13 bases between them. CDR1 and CDR2 from the germline V gene are MNHNS and SASEGT. The CDR3 spans 15 residues. The PCR employed 60 Vbeta primers together with 13 Jbeta primers. The protocol was immunoSEQ multiplex PCR, while the TCRdb copy is restricted to in-frame clones and leaves out a portion. This sample has 160,000 or so clones, with around 73% found just once. Sequencing was carried out using PBMCs. The receptor's source is a man aged 60 to 75 in good health and CMV-seronegative. V is TRBV6-1 and J is TRBJ2-5; possibly TRBD2 for D (5 bases). The CDR3 DNA is TGTGCCAGCAGTGAGAGAGGATGGGAGCAAGAGACCCAGTACTTC. As protein: CASSERGWEQETQYF.